Each of the 16 T cell receptor beta chains below was sequenced from the same sample in a study of read filtering for tumor transcriptome and immune sequencing. The library was built from about 400 ng RNA with molecular barcoded adaptors for alpha/delta and beta/gamma chains. TCRdb redid the calling of the reads with MiXCR, one entry per CDR3 protein. The sample consists of some 130,000 distinct CDR3 sequences, approximately 12% of them appearing once. Input material: a population of CD138-negative cells sorted from bone marrow. The source is a donor aged 40 or over with multiple myeloma.

This clonotype was counted at least ten times. The CDR3 DNA follows: TGTGCCTGGGACAGGGGGATCCAGTATTTT. This codes for CAWDRGIQYF. The V call is TRBV30, the J call TRBJ2-3; 9 bases agree with TRBD1. Per the germline V gene, CDR1 is GTSNPN and CDR2 is SVGIG (reference sequence). This CDR3 contains 10 residues. The V segment lost 5 bases and the J segment 12 bases; nucleotides outside the gene matches: 3.

In this sample, this clonotype turned up a few times. The chain links TRBV7-9 to TRBJ1-1; no firm D call. The germline V gene encodes CDR1 SEHNR and CDR2 FQNEAQ (reference sequence). The CDR3 runs to 14 residues. The V and J ends lost 1 base and 1 base respectively, with 7 bases between them. The CDR3 region is CASSLDARNTEAFF. CDR3 bases: TGTGCCAGCAGCTTAGATGCCAGGAACACTGAAGCTTTCTTT.

This clonotype was detected ten times or more. The J gene is TRBJ2-3, the V gene TRBV11-2, with D uncertain. Germline lookup yields CDR1 SGHAT and CDR2 FQNNGV. V lost 6 bases to trimming and J lost 4 bases, with 20 bases between them. The CDR3 contains 16 residues. The CDR3 loop reads CASSDGRDPLADTQYF. CDR3 DNA: TGTGCCAGCAGTGACGGACGAGACCCGTTGGCAGATACGCAGTATTTT.

This clonotype appeared a few times. V usage is TRBV5-1 and J usage is TRBJ2-1, with D perhaps TRBD2 (6 bases). From germline, CDR1 is SGHRS and CDR2 YFSETQ. The V end was cut by 5 bases, the J end by 9 bases, with 15 bases between. The CDR3 is 13 residues long. The CDR3 sequence: CASSREPVGEQFF. The CDR3 DNA reads as TGCGCCAGCAGTCGGGAGCCGGTAGGTGAGCAGTTCTTC.

The chain employs TRBV2 and TRBJ2-5; the D gene is possibly TRBD2 (6 bases). V shed 3 bases and J shed 6 bases, with 14 bases lying between them. There are 14 residues in the CDR3. The germline V gene has CDR1 SNHLY and CDR2 FYNNEI. The CDR3 loop is CASSDPGAEKTQYF. The CDR3 coding sequence is TGTGCCAGCAGTGACCCGGGAGCGGAGAAGACCCAGTACTTC.

There are many counts of this clonotype. The rearrangement links TRBV10-3 to TRBJ1-4, with D possibly being TRBD1 (5 bases). Germline V lookup: CDR1 ENHRY, CDR2 SYGVKD. The CDR3 contains 13 residues. The V end lost 3 bases, the J end lost 8 bases, and 10 bases lay between the germline ends. CDR3 residues: CAISDQGLEKLFF. As DNA, the CDR3 is TGTGCCATCAGTGACCAGGGATTGGAAAAACTGTTTTTT.

Ten or more counts support this clonotype. The CDR3 sequence is CASGTSQGTDTQYF. CDR3 DNA: TGTGCCAGCGGGACCTCGCAGGGGACAGATACGCAGTATTTT. V usage is TRBV12-3 or TRBV12-4 and J usage is TRBJ2-3; a possible D gene is TRBD1 (6 bases). Trimming took off 8 bases at V and 3 bases at J, with 15 bases between the two ends. The CDR3 extends over 14 amino acids.

This clonotype was seen ten or more times. This sequence joins TRBV6-5 and TRBJ2-5, with D hard to call. Trimming pared 0 bases from V and 4 bases from J, leaving 15 bases between. There are 16 residues in the CDR3. Germline V gene sequence: CDR1 MNHEY, CDR2 SVGAGI. CDR3 coding DNA: TGTGCCAGCAGTTACTCGAAAGCCTTACGGGTAGAGACCCAGTACTTC. This gives the protein CASSYSKALRVETQYF.

At least ten counts were recorded for this clonotype. The chain joins TRBV6-1 to TRBJ1-1, with D uncertain. The V and J ends lost 1 base and 5 bases respectively, with 11 bases between them. CDR1 and CDR2 from the germline V gene are MNHNS and SASEGT. The CDR3 contains 14 residues. The CDR3: CASSEDLVETEAFF. CDR3 nucleotide sequence: TGTGCCAGCAGTGAAGATCTGGTCGAGACTGAAGCTTTCTTT.

On this clonotype itself: A read error may explain this, as a much larger clone is one base away. The rearrangement uses TRBV7-9 and TRBJ2-2; weak D call: TRBD2 (5 bases). The ends were cut back, 3 bases at V and 13 bases at J, with 6 bases in the middle. Germline V lookup: CDR1 SEHNR, CDR2 FQNEAQ (reference sequence). CDR3 length: 10 amino acids. The DNA of the CDR3 is TGTGCCAGCAGCTTCCGGGGGCTGTTTTTT. This encodes CASSFRGLFF.

This clonotype appeared many times. The genes are TRBV29-1 and TRBJ1-5; unclear D gene. The V end lost 6 bases, the J end lost 3 bases, and 12 bases lay between the germline ends. The V gene's germline CDR1 is SQVTM and CDR2 ANQGSEA. This CDR3 is built from 13 residues. This CDR3 reads CSVSDAYNQPQHF. The CDR3 DNA follows: TGCAGCGTCTCCGACGCGTACAATCAGCCCCAGCATTTT.

Details on this clonotype: A much larger clonotype is one base distant, so this may be a read error. The DNA is left out, because the CDR3 cannot be placed on it with certainty; the CDR3 is given as TCRdb lists it. The V call is TRBV20-1, the J call TRBJ1-2; the tabulated D call, TRBD1, remains unverified against the DNA. Germline lookup yields CDR1 DFQATT and CDR2 SNEGSKA (reference sequence). Both ends counted, the CDR3 spans 14 residues. CDR3 loop: CSALGLGQNYGCTF.

This chain uses TRBV7-9 with TRBJ2-1, with D uncertain. Germline CDR1 SEHNR, CDR2 FQNEAQ (reference sequence). The V end lost 4 bases, the J end lost 2 bases, and 15 bases lay between the germline ends. The CDR3 loop spans 16 amino acids. CDR3 DNA: TGTGCCAGCAGCTCCCTCCTGGCCCTACCCTACAATGAGCAGTTCTTC. Its protein product is CASSSLLALPYNEQFF.

In its sample, this clonotype was seen a few times. The CDR3 reads CATRRTSGIYEQYF. CDR3 nucleotides: TGTGCCACCCGACGGACTAGCGGGATCTACGAGCAGTACTTC. V gene TRBV28 combines with J gene TRBJ2-7; 12 bases map to TRBD2. V lost 10 bases and J lost 3; bases outside the gene matches: 7. The CDR3 loop spans 14 amino acids. Germline V lookup: CDR1 MDHEN, CDR2 SYDVKM.

Many counts were recorded for this clonotype. The chain couples TRBV2 to TRBJ1-2; the D gene is possibly TRBD1 (5 bases). V was trimmed by 4 bases and J by 2 bases, leaving 8 bases between them. The length of the CDR3 is 13 residues. Germline V CDR1 and CDR2: SNHLY, FYNNEI. This chain's CDR3 is CASSVEGNYGYTF. The CDR3 region has the DNA TGTGCCAGCAGTGTTGAGGGGAACTATGGCTACACCTTC.

This clonotype was seen more than once but under ten times. The rearrangement joins TRBV7-8 to TRBJ2-3, with 11 bases aligning to TRBD2. Germline V lookup: CDR1 SGHVS, CDR2 FQNEAQ. The CDR3 has 15 amino acids. Trimming cost V 3 bases and J 5 bases; bases outside gene matches: 4. This CDR3 is CASSFSGGGVDTQYF. The CDR3 region has the DNA TGTGCCAGCAGCTTTAGCGGGGGGGGTGTAGATACGCAGTATTTT.